The entry below gives a single T cell receptor beta chain sequence along with its context. Data came from immunoSEQ multiplex PCR; TCRdb stores just in-frame clones and leaves some out. The sample includes around 70,000 clones, 90% of them seen just once. The data were taken from a study of blood T cell repertoires in COVID-19. Across the study: Specimens from acute and convalescent COVID-19 originated in the United States, Italy and Spain. The cDNA or gDNA used as material had been derived from T cells, B-cell-depleted T cells, or PBMCs.

Sequencing was done on a sample of peripheral blood. The source of this sequence is a human donor in a cohort sampled during active COVID-19.

The chain's CDR3 is CASSGIVALSTDTQYF. In DNA, the CDR3 is TGTGCCAGTAGTGGTATCGTAGCGCTTAGCACAGATACGCAGTATTTT. The chain carries TRBV19 and TRBJ2-3; tentative D call: TRBD2 (5 bases). The V end was cut by 5 bases, the J end by 0 bases, with 15 bases between. Looked up from germline, CDR1 is LNHDA and CDR2 is SQIVND (reference sequence). This CDR3 contains 16 residues. Based on the CDR3 plus reference TRBV19 and TRBJ2-3, the full variable domain is DGGITQSPKYLFRKEGQNVTLSCEQNLNHDAMYWYRQDPGQGLRLIYYSQIVNDFQKGDIAEGYSVSREKKESFPLTVTSAQKNPTAFYLCASSGIVALSTDTQYFGPGTRLTVL.